What follows describes a single T cell receptor (beta chain). The sample comes from a study of identical twins. In TCRdb, the 5' RACE reads were re-called with MiXCR into one record per CDR3 protein. The repertoire holds 1.5 million to 2 million distinct CDR3 sequences, with 32% as singletons. Germline V gives CDR1 MNHEY, CDR2 SMNVEV (reference sequence). The germline V and J ends were trimmed by 2 bases and 4 bases, with 11 bases remaining between them. CDR3 length equals 15 residues. The chain uses TRBV27 and TRBJ1-4; D is unresolved. Sequenced: cord blood. The TCR comes from a newborn girl in good health. The CDR3 spells CASSLKRQVNEKLFF. For the CDR3, the DNA is TGTGCCAGCAGTTTAAAGAGGCAGGTTAATGAAAAACTGTTTTTT.